These 27 T cell receptor beta chains were all obtained from the same sample, sequenced in a study of T cell responses to AZD1222 COVID-19 vaccine. TCRdb's table, derived via immunoSEQ multiplex PCR, lists solely in-frame clones and lacks some. The table lists more than 95,000 clones, just over 85% of them singletons. The specimen comprised peripheral blood, sampled on day 0 of AZD1222 vaccination. These receptor sequences come from an adult in good health.

The rearrangement links TRBV4-1 to TRBJ1-2; D unresolved. From germline, CDR1 is MGHRA and CDR2 YSYEKL. The CDR3 sequence is 14 residues long. Trimming removed 0 bases from V and 4 bases from J, with 9 bases in between. This chain's CDR3 is CASSQDRVIYGYTF. CDR3 nucleotides: TGCGCCAGCAGCCAAGATCGTGTAATCTATGGCTACACCTTC.

This chain connects TRBV1 to TRBJ2-7; TRBD1, as called in the table, went unchecked against the DNA. TRBV1 is annotated as a pseudogene. The CDR3 length is 14 residues. CDR3 loop: CTSSQGWALYEQYF. DNA of the CDR3: TGCACCAGCAGCCAAGGATGGGCCCTATACGAGCAGTACTTC.

J is TRBJ1-2 and V is TRBV6-5; the D is unclear. The CDR3 length is 12 residues. The V and J ends lost 6 bases and 8 bases respectively, with 13 bases between them. CDR1 MNHEY and CDR2 SVGAGI come from the germline V gene. CDR3 sequence reads: CASSYDTSGYTF. For the CDR3, the DNA is TGTGCCAGCAGCTACGACACCTCCGGCTACACCTTC.

In this sample, this clone turned up once. The J gene is TRBJ1-6, the V gene TRBV19; no definite D call. Germline CDR1 LNHDA, CDR2 SQIVND (reference sequence). CDR3 size: 16 residues. Trimming took off 3 bases at V and 0 bases at J, with 9 bases between the two ends. CDR3 sequence: CASSIGSSSYNSPLHF. The CDR3 DNA follows: TGTGCCAGTAGTATTGGGTCCTCCTCCTATAATTCACCCCTCCACTTT.

The rearrangement uses TRBV28 and TRBJ1-5; possible D gene TRBD1, 6 bases. This CDR3 region has 13 residues. Germline assignment: CDR1 MDHEN and CDR2 SYDVKM. V lost 4 bases and J 9 bases, leaving 13 bases between the germline ends. The CDR3 spells CASSSGGPPPQHF. In nucleotides, the CDR3 is TGTGCCAGCAGTTCCGGGGGCCCGCCGCCCCAGCATTTT.

CDR3 sequence (DNA): TGCGCCAGCGGACAAAGGTCCCCGAACACTGAAGCTTTCTTT. Residues: CASGQRSPNTEAFF. The V gene is TRBV4-3, the J gene TRBJ1-1; weak D call: TRBD1 (5 bases). This CDR3 has 14 amino acids. Looked up from germline, CDR1 is LGHNA and CDR2 is YSLEER. The V gene lost 8 bases and the J gene lost 1 base, with 14 bases spanning the gap.

The chain combines TRBV30 with TRBJ2-1, with 9 bases that match TRBD1. This CDR3 is 16 amino acids long. Germline V lookup: CDR1 GTSNPN, CDR2 SVGIG (reference sequence). V lost 4 bases to trimming and J lost 2 bases; unmatched junction nucleotides: 9. CDR3 residues: CAWTFPGTGTYNEQFF. CDR3 in DNA: TGTGCCTGGACCTTTCCCGGGACAGGGACCTACAATGAGCAGTTCTTC. The entire variable domain, with the rest obtained from reference TRBV30 and TRBJ2-1, is as follows: SQTIHQWPATLVQPVGSPLSLECTVEGTSNPNLYWYRQAAGRGLQLLFYSVGIGQISSEVPQNLSASRPQDRQFILSSKKLLLSDSGFYLCAWTFPGTGTYNEQFFGPGTRLTVL.

V and J are TRBV5-1 and TRBJ1-5, with 7 bases aligning to TRBD1. V was pared by 4 bases and J by 4 bases, with 2 bases of the junction left unmatched. The length of the CDR3 is 13 residues. Germline V lookup: CDR1 SGHRS, CDR2 YFSETQ. The DNA for the CDR3 is TGCGCCAGCAGCCGGGACAGTAATCAGCCCCAGCATTTT. Translating gives CASSRDSNQPQHF.

The chain links TRBV7-3 to TRBJ2-1; tentatively, D is TRBD1 (6 bases). Trimming removed 5 bases at V and 7 bases at J, with 12 bases between. The CDR3 is made up of 13 amino acids. Looked up from germline, CDR1 is SGHTA and CDR2 is FQGTGA. CDR3 amino acids: CASSPTGSNEQFF. The CDR3 bases are TGTGCCAGCAGCCCTACAGGGAGTAATGAGCAGTTCTTC.

The J gene is TRBJ1-1, the V gene TRBV13; D perhaps matches TRBD1 (6 bases). Between the trimmed V and J ends, which lost 8 bases and 1 base, there was a span of 17 bases. This CDR3 region has 15 residues. CDR1 is PRHDT and CDR2 is FYEKMQ in the germline V gene (reference sequence). This CDR3 is CASATLGGPNTEAFF. CDR3 in DNA: TGTGCCAGCGCCACGTTGGGGGGCCCGAACACTGAAGCTTTCTTT.

This clone was recorded once. V gene TRBV5-4 combines with J gene TRBJ2-3; 10 bases map to TRBD1. Germline trimming cut 1 base from V and 5 bases from J; bases unmatched to any gene: 4. There are 15 residues in the CDR3. Germline CDR1 reads SGHNT; CDR2 reads YYREEE (reference sequence). Here the CDR3 reads CASSLWTGGLDTQYF. The CDR3 DNA is TGTGCCAGCAGCTTGTGGACAGGGGGGTTAGATACGCAGTATTTT. The full variable domain, completed using reference TRBV5-4 and TRBJ2-3, is ETGVTQSPTHLIKTRGQQVTLRCSSQSGHNTVSWYQQALGQGPQFIFQYYREEENGRGNFPPRFSGLQFPNYSSELNVNALELDDSALYLCASSLWTGGLDTQYFGPGTRLTVL.

This chain connects TRBV27 to TRBJ2-1; a weak D match, TRBD2 (5 bases). With 4 bases removed from V and 0 bases from J, the gap between germline ends came to 19 bases. Germline loops: CDR1 MNHEY, CDR2 SMNVEV (reference sequence). This CDR3 region has 18 residues. CDR3 sequence: CASSSSFLAGGSYNEQFF. The CDR3 DNA reads TGTGCCAGCAGTTCCTCCTTCCTCGCGGGTGGCTCCTACAATGAGCAGTTCTTC.

The V and J genes are TRBV6-1 and TRBJ1-2; D is undetermined. Trimming left V 3 bases short and J 4 bases short, with 12 bases between. This CDR3 contains 14 residues. Germline CDR1 MNHNS, CDR2 SASEGT. The CDR3 reads CASSDQADFYGYTF. The CDR3 nucleotides are TGTGCCAGCAGTGATCAGGCGGATTTCTATGGCTACACCTTC.

The chain is built from TRBV10-3 and TRBJ2-3; D gene unclear. Per germline, CDR1 ENHRY and CDR2 SYGVKD. This CDR3 has 14 residues. V was pared by 3 bases and J by 1 base, with 8 bases between. The CDR3 nucleotides read TGTGCCATCAGTGAAAGCGCCGGCACAGATACGCAGTATTTT. Its translation: CAISESAGTDTQYF.

The V gene is TRBV4-1, the J gene TRBJ1-4; D is undetermined. The V and J ends lost 2 bases and 0 bases respectively, with 7 bases between them. From germline, CDR1 is MGHRA and CDR2 YSYEKL. The CDR3 is made up of 15 amino acids. CDR3 in amino acids: CASSQRTATNEKLFF. The DNA for the CDR3 is TGCGCCAGCAGCCAAAGGACTGCAACTAATGAAAAACTGTTTTTT.

This sequence joins TRBV2 and TRBJ1-5, with D unclear. Germline V gene sequence: CDR1 SNHLY, CDR2 FYNNEI. The CDR3 loop spans 15 amino acids. Between the trimmed V and J ends, which lost 2 bases and 1 base, there was a span of 9 bases. CDR3 loop: CASSEWGISNQPQHF. Here the CDR3 DNA reads TGTGCCAGCAGTGAATGGGGAATCAGCAATCAGCCCCAGCATTTT.

V usage is TRBV9 and J usage is TRBJ2-5; D is uncertain. The CDR3 sequence is 14 residues long. Germline CDR1 reads SGDLS; CDR2 reads YYNGEE. Between the trimmed V and J ends, which lost 4 bases and 0 bases, there was a span of 10 bases. CDR3 sequence (DNA): TGTGCCAGCAGCCCTGGATCGTACCAAGAGACCCAGTACTTC. Protein: CASSPGSYQETQYF.

The sample holds a few counts of this clone. The chain couples TRBV29-1 to TRBJ1-2, with D tentatively TRBD1 (5 bases). The germline V gene encodes CDR1 SQVTM and CDR2 ANQGSEA. V was pared by 7 bases and J by 5 bases, with 20 bases between. This CDR3 is 14 amino acids long. The CDR3 region has the DNA TGCAGCGACCCGGGACGGGCTGTAAGGTATGGCTACACCTTC. It codes for CSDPGRAVRYGYTF. Combining the CDR3 with reference TRBV29-1 and TRBJ1-2 gives the whole variable domain SAVISQKPSRDICQRGTSLTIQCQVDSQVTMMFWYRQQPGQSLTLIATANQGSEATYESGFVIDKFPISRPNLTFSTLTVSNMSPEDSSIYLCSDPGRAVRYGYTFGSGTRLTVV.

This chain connects TRBV30 to TRBJ2-7; D unresolved. Trimming removed 1 base from V and 2 bases from J, with 3 bases in between. The length of the CDR3 is 11 residues. The germline V gene has CDR1 GTSNPN and CDR2 SVGIG (reference sequence). The CDR3 spells CAWSAAYEQYF. The CDR3 nucleotides read TGTGCCTGGAGTGCAGCCTACGAGCAGTACTTC.

V is TRBV3-1 (or the pseudogene TRBV3-2) and J is TRBJ1-6; D is perhaps TRBD1 (5 bases). The germline V and J ends were trimmed by 1 base and 0 bases, with 13 bases remaining between them. The CDR3 covers 18 residues. Germline CDR1 LGHDT, CDR2 YNNKEL (reference sequence). The CDR3 bases are TGTGCCAGCAGCCAAGGAGGACACATAGTCTCCTATAATTCACCCCTCCACTTT. Residues: CASSQGGHIVSYNSPLHF.

The table lists this clone with a count of one. This chain connects TRBV19 to TRBJ1-2; a possible D gene is TRBD1 (5 bases). This CDR3 region has 13 residues. Germline assignment: CDR1 LNHDA and CDR2 SQIVND (reference sequence). Trimming pared 6 bases from V and 4 bases from J, leaving 12 bases between. CDR3 DNA: TGTGCCAGTAGAGGGGCGAATTTCTATGGCTACACCTTC. It codes for CASRGANFYGYTF. Combining the CDR3 with reference TRBV19 and TRBJ1-2 gives the whole variable domain DGGITQSPKYLFRKEGQNVTLSCEQNLNHDAMYWYRQDPGQGLRLIYYSQIVNDFQKGDIAEGYSVSREKKESFPLTVTSAQKNPTAFYLCASRGANFYGYTFGSGTRLTVV.

CDR3 DNA: TGCAGCGTCCGACAGGGGGCGGATGAGCAGTTCTTC. Its translation is CSVRQGADEQFF. The chain links TRBV29-1 to TRBJ2-1, with 10 positions matching TRBD1. This CDR3 spans 12 amino acids. Germline CDR1 is SQVTM and CDR2 is ANQGSEA. Losses at the gene ends were 6 bases for V and 8 bases for J; bases not matched to a gene: 4.

The gene calls are TRBV5-1 and TRBJ2-2, with TRBD2 identical over 8 bases. Trimming removed 3 bases from V and 5 bases from J; junction bases left unmatched: 9. Germline CDR1 reads SGHRS; CDR2 reads YFSETQ. This CDR3 contains 16 residues. The CDR3 region has the DNA TGCGCCAGCAGCTCCTTCACTAGCGGAGTTACCGGGGAGCTGTTTTTT. Its translation is CASSSFTSGVTGELFF.

The chain employs TRBV5-1 and TRBJ2-7; D could derive from TRBD1 or TRBD2 (5 bases each). The length of the CDR3 is 17 residues. Per germline, CDR1 SGHRS and CDR2 YFSETQ. The V gene lost 0 bases and the J gene lost 6 bases, with 22 bases spanning the gap. In nucleotides, the CDR3 is TGCGCCAGCAGCTTGGGGAGAAAGTCTGGGGGAGAAAGCGAGCAGTACTTC. This codes for CASSLGRKSGGESEQYF.

The genes are TRBV3-1 (or the pseudogene TRBV3-2) and TRBJ2-5; 13 bases match TRBD2. The CDR3 is 16 residues long. Germline loops: CDR1 LGHDT, CDR2 YNNKEL (reference sequence). J gave up 5 bases and V 4 bases, and 7 bases lay outside the gene matches. CDR3 DNA sequence: TGTGCCAGCAGCCTTATAACTAGCGGGGGGGCCGAGACCCAGTACTTC. Its protein is CASSLITSGGAETQYF.

The genes are TRBV28 and TRBJ1-4; a possible D gene is TRBD1 (5 bases). V gave up 5 bases and J gave up 8 bases, with 21 bases separating them. Germline-derived CDR1 and CDR2 are MDHEN and SYDVKM. This CDR3 is built from 16 residues. CDR3 sequence: CASSQPTPGLREKLFF. The CDR3 region has the DNA TGTGCCAGCAGTCAACCAACTCCGGGACTTCGAGAAAAACTGTTTTTT.

The J gene is TRBJ2-7, the V gene TRBV4-1, with 13 bases that match TRBD2. Trimming cost V 0 bases and J 0 bases; bases outside gene matches: 5. Germline V lookup: CDR1 MGHRA, CDR2 YSYEKL. The CDR3 has 18 amino acids. The CDR3 sequence is CASSQDGTSGANSYEQYF. In nucleotides, the CDR3 is TGCGCCAGCAGCCAAGATGGGACTAGCGGGGCCAACTCCTACGAGCAGTACTTC.